One sample yielded the 15 T cell receptor beta chains listed below, sequenced in a study of blood T cell repertoires in COVID-19 (dated by TCRdb to the early 2020s). Library preparation employed the immunoSEQ multiplex PCR assay. TCRdb retrieved this table from immuneACCESS and kept in-frame rearrangements only. Not all clones are present; in checked studies, unresolved V genes account for under half, and no reason is known for the remainder. A total of about 260,000 clones appear in this sample, roughly nine tenths of them only once. In total, the top ten clones hold 4% of the sample. The material sequenced was peripheral blood. These receptors originate from a man aged 60-69 years who had recovered from COVID-19.

The chain links TRBV4-1 to TRBJ1-2, with no clear D. Trimming cost V 5 bases and J 0 bases, with 10 bases left between them. The CDR3 has 14 residues. CDR1 is MGHRA, CDR2 YSYEKL, per germline. CDR3 region: CASSFTQTNYGYTF. The CDR3 DNA reads TGCGCCAGCAGCTTCACACAGACTAACTATGGCTACACCTTC.

CDR3 loop: CASSWGGRDPYEQYF. The CDR3 nucleotides are TGTGCCAGCAGCTGGGGGGGCAGGGATCCCTACGAGCAGTACTTC. The chain joins TRBV5-4 to TRBJ2-7; perhaps TRBD2 as D (7 bases). V lost 3 bases and J lost 2, with 15 bases in between. Germline loops: CDR1 SGHNT, CDR2 YYREEE (reference sequence). The CDR3 is 15 amino acids.

This clone was seen only once. This chain connects TRBV5-1 to TRBJ2-7; D may be TRBD1 (6 bases). V gave up 3 bases and J gave up 2 bases, with 9 bases separating them. The CDR3 consists of 13 residues. The germline gives CDR1 SGHRS, CDR2 YFSETQ. The DNA of the CDR3 is TGCGCCAGCAGCTCGACAGGAGCCTACGAGCAGTACTTC. Translated, it gives CASSSTGAYEQYF. Looking up the rest from reference TRBV5-1 and TRBJ2-7 gives the full variable domain: KAGVTQTPRYLIKTRGQQVTLSCSPISGHRSVSWYQQTPGQGLQFLFEYFSETQRNKGNFPGRFSGRQFSNSRSEMNVSTLELGDSALYLCASSSTGAYEQYFGPGTRLTVT.

In its sample, this clone was seen a few times. The chain carries TRBV7-7 and TRBJ2-1, with 8 bases aligning to TRBD1. The ends lost 5 bases at V and 9 bases at J; junction bases unmatched: 6. This CDR3 has 13 amino acids. Germline CDR1 reads SSHAT; CDR2 reads FNYEAQ (reference sequence). This chain's CDR3 is CASSQDREREQFF. Here the CDR3 DNA reads TGTGCCAGCAGCCAGGACAGGGAACGTGAGCAGTTCTTC.

The chain employs TRBV24-1 and TRBJ2-1, with TRBD2 matching 13 bases. The CDR3 contains 17 residues. Looked up from germline, CDR1 is KGHDR and CDR2 is SFDVKD. Trimming removed 7 bases from V and 0 bases from J; junction bases left unmatched: 5. DNA for the CDR3: TGTGCCACCAGCACTAGCGGGGGGGTGAGCTCCTACAATGAGCAGTTCTTC. It translates to CATSTSGGVSSYNEQFF.

This clone was seen only once. The CDR3 nucleotides are TGTGCCAGCAGCATCTGGGCCGGGACAGGGGGCTATGGCTACACCTTC. It specifies CASSIWAGTGGYGYTF. The rearrangement links TRBV5-4 to TRBJ1-2; TRBD1 agrees at 11 bases. The germline CDR1 and CDR2 sequences are SGHNT and YYREEE (reference sequence). V was clipped by 4 bases and J by 4 bases; unmatched bases: 9. This CDR3 is built from 16 residues.

This chain joins TRBV9 and TRBJ1-2; tentatively, D is TRBD1 (6 bases). The germline V gene encodes CDR1 SGDLS and CDR2 YYNGEE. The CDR3 loop spans 15 amino acids. Between the trimmed V and J ends, which lost 2 bases and 1 base, there was a span of 12 bases. The CDR3 DNA follows: TGTGCCAGCAGCGTGGGGACATTAGATAACTATGGCTACACCTTC. Translated, it gives CASSVGTLDNYGYTF. The whole variable domain, remainder taken from reference TRBV9 and TRBJ1-2, is DSGVTQTPKHLITATGQRVTLRCSPRSGDLSVYWYQQSLDQGLQFLIQYYNGEERAKGNILERFSAQQFPDLHSELNLSSLELGDSALYFCASSVGTLDNYGYTFGSGTRLTVV.

V is TRBV7-2 and J is TRBJ1-3, with D unresolved. The germline gives CDR1 SGHTA, CDR2 FQGNSA. The CDR3 loop spans 15 amino acids. The ends were cut back, 9 bases at V and 1 base at J, with 16 bases in the middle. Written as DNA, the CDR3 is TGTGCCAGTCAACCACCCCACGGGTCTGGAAACACCATATATTTT. Translated, it gives CASQPPHGSGNTIYF.

The chain is built from TRBV9 and TRBJ2-3; TRBD2 agrees at 15 bases. Unmatched junction bases numbered 0, after V lost 0 bases and J lost 4 bases. CDR1 is SGDLS, CDR2 YYNGEE, per germline. The CDR3 extends over 16 amino acids. The CDR3: CASSVGTSGGADTQYF. The CDR3 DNA reads TGTGCCAGCAGCGTAGGGACTAGCGGGGGGGCAGATACGCAGTATTTT.

This clone was seen more than once but under ten times. The chain employs TRBV7-6 and TRBJ2-7; D may be TRBD1 (6 bases). The CDR3 covers 15 residues. V was shortened by 2 bases and J by 5 bases, with 16 bases between the two germline ends. Germline loops: CDR1 SGHVS, CDR2 FNYEAQ. CDR3 amino acids: CASSLNHGGGHEQYF. The CDR3 DNA reads TGTGCCAGCAGCTTAAACCACGGTGGGGGCCACGAGCAGTACTTC. The full variable domain, in which reference TRBV7-6 and TRBJ2-7 provide the parts outside the CDR3, is GAGVSQSPRYKVTKRGQDVALRCDPISGHVSLYWYRQALGQGPEFLTYFNYEAQQDKSGLPNDRFSAERPEGSISTLTIQRTEQRDSAMYRCASSLNHGGGHEQYFGPGTRLTVT.

J is TRBJ2-2 and V is TRBV7-6; possibly TRBD1 for D (5 bases). The ends were cut back, 2 bases at V and 7 bases at J, with 11 bases in the middle. CDR3 length: 14 residues. Per germline, CDR1 SGHVS and CDR2 FNYEAQ. The DNA of the CDR3 is TGTGCCAGCAGCTTATCTCCAGGGATCGGGGAGCTGTTTTTT. It translates to CASSLSPGIGELFF. Full variable domain (remainder filled in from reference TRBV7-6 and TRBJ2-2): GAGVSQSPRYKVTKRGQDVALRCDPISGHVSLYWYRQALGQGPEFLTYFNYEAQQDKSGLPNDRFSAERPEGSISTLTIQRTEQRDSAMYRCASSLSPGIGELFFGEGSRLTVL.

The V and J genes are TRBV25-1 and TRBJ1-2, with TRBD1 matching over 7 bases. From germline, CDR1 is MGHDK and CDR2 SYGVNS. The CDR3 sequence is 15 residues long. The trim removed 2 bases at V and 6 bases at J, leaving 9 bases unmatched. The CDR3 reads CASSEILTGLNGYTF. In DNA, the CDR3 is TGTGCCAGCAGTGAAATCTTGACAGGGCTTAATGGCTACACCTTC.

V and J are TRBV15 and TRBJ1-1; 7 bases map to TRBD1. Germline assignment: CDR1 LNHNV and CDR2 YYDKDF (reference sequence). V was clipped by 8 bases and J by 1 base; unmatched bases: 4. The CDR3 runs 13 residues. The CDR3 reads CATLQGQNTEAFF. The CDR3 region has the DNA TGTGCCACCTTACAGGGGCAGAACACTGAAGCTTTCTTT.

The chain has TRBV10-3 and TRBJ1-6; a weak D match, TRBD1 (5 bases). This CDR3 has 15 residues. Trimming left V 6 bases short and J 10 bases short, with 19 bases between. Germline CDR1 ENHRY, CDR2 SYGVKD. CDR3 bases: TGTGCCATCAGATTCACAGGAGCAGATGAATCACCCCTCCACTTT. Its translation: CAIRFTGADESPLHF.

This clone was seen once. The V and J genes are TRBV10-3 and TRBJ2-2; possible D gene TRBD1, 6 bases. Between the trimmed V and J ends, which lost 9 bases and 1 base, there was a span of 12 bases. CDR1 and CDR2 from the germline V gene are ENHRY and SYGVKD. The CDR3 consists of 14 residues. As DNA, the CDR3 is TGTGCCATAGCCGGACAGATGAACACCGGGGAGCTGTTTTTT. Protein product: CAIAGQMNTGELFF.